Listed below are T cell receptor beta chains from one sample, sequenced in a study of immune evolution from preneoplasia to lung adenocarcinoma. TCRdb keeps only in-frame clones here, not all; method: immunoSEQ multiplex PCR. Of approximately 4,900 clones in the sample, approximately 85% were seen once. Sequencing was performed on FFPE invasive lung adenocarcinoma tissue. The receptors were gathered from a person aged 45-60 years with lung adenocarcinoma. The CDR3 runs from the conserved cysteine through the conserved F or W. Each record gives: J gene, clone size, D gene, CDR3 length, V gene, CDR3 DNA, CDR3 protein. D genes are given only for firm matches. Size is stated for part of the rows, as once, few or many counts, or as a class when the clone is expanded.

J gene: TRBJ2-5; clone size: once; D gene: -; CDR3 length: 12; V gene: TRBV7-6; CDR3 DNA: TGTGCCAGCAGCTTAGTTTGGGAGACCCAGTACTTC; CDR3 protein: CASSLVWETQYF
J gene: TRBJ2-7; clone size: -; D gene: TRBD1; CDR3 length: 14; V gene: TRBV5-6; CDR3 DNA: TGTGCCAGCAGCTTCCAGACAGGGGTCGACGAGCAGTACTTC; CDR3 protein: CASSFQTGVDEQYF
J gene: TRBJ2-6; clone size: -; D gene: TRBD1; CDR3 length: 16; V gene: TRBV29-1; CDR3 DNA: TGCAGCGTTGCGACAGGGATGATCTCTGGGGCCAACGTCCTGACTTTC; CDR3 protein: CSVATGMISGANVLTF
J gene: TRBJ1-1; clone size: -; D gene: -; CDR3 length: 15; V gene: TRBV5-1; CDR3 DNA: TGCGCCAGCAGCCGTAGCTGGGGGGGGAACACTGAAGCTTTCTTT; CDR3 protein: CASSRSWGGNTEAFF
J gene: TRBJ2-1; clone size: -; D gene: -; CDR3 length: 13; V gene: TRBV6-1; CDR3 DNA: TGTGCCAGCAGTGAAGTGGGGGAATCCCGTGCGTTCTTC; CDR3 protein: CASSEVGESRAFF
J gene: TRBJ2-3; clone size: -; D gene: -; CDR3 length: 15; V gene: TRBV29-1; CDR3 DNA: TGCAGCGTCGAGAGTGGTAGCGGACACACAGATACGCAGTATTTT; CDR3 protein: CSVESGSGHTDTQYF
J gene: TRBJ2-2; clone size: -; D gene: -; CDR3 length: 16; V gene: TRBV30; CDR3 DNA: TGTGCCTCTAGGGCCGGCAGGGCGATATACACCGGGGAGCTGTTTTTT; CDR3 protein: CASRAGRAIYTGELFF
J gene: TRBJ1-5; clone size: -; D gene: -; CDR3 length: 14; V gene: TRBV9; CDR3 DNA: TGTGCCAGCAGCGTAGGACAGCAAAATCAGCCCCAGCATTTT; CDR3 protein: CASSVGQQNQPQHF
J gene: TRBJ1-1; clone size: once; D gene: TRBD1; CDR3 length: 14; V gene: TRBV18; CDR3 DNA: TGTGCCAGCTCACCCTCCGGGACAGGGGTTGTCGCTTTCTTT; CDR3 protein: CASSPSGTGVVAFF
J gene: TRBJ1-5; clone size: -; D gene: -; CDR3 length: 14; V gene: TRBV28; CDR3 DNA: TGTGCCAGCAGCCCCCATACAGATAATCAGCCCCAGCATTTT; CDR3 protein: CASSPHTDNQPQHF
J gene: TRBJ2-2; clone size: once; D gene: TRBD2; CDR3 length: 17; V gene: TRBV7-2; CDR3 DNA: TGTGCCAGCAGCTCGCGACTAGCGGGAGTTGGCACCGGGGAGCTGTTTTTT; CDR3 protein: CASSSRLAGVGTGELFF
J gene: TRBJ1-1; clone size: -; D gene: -; CDR3 length: 18; V gene: TRBV10-2; CDR3 DNA: TGCGCCAGCAGTGACCTCCTGGGTGGAAATGCCAAGGACACTGAAGCTTTCTTT; CDR3 protein: CASSDLLGGNAKDTEAFF
J gene: TRBJ2-5; clone size: -; D gene: TRBD2; CDR3 length: 14; V gene: TRBV19; CDR3 DNA: TGTGCCAGTAGTTTAGGTAGCGGGAGAGAGACCCAGTACTTC; CDR3 protein: CASSLGSGRETQYF
J gene: TRBJ2-3; clone size: -; D gene: -; CDR3 length: 14; V gene: TRBV10-2; CDR3 DNA: TGCGCCAGCAGTGAGTCGAGTTTCACAGATACGCAGTATTTT; CDR3 protein: CASSESSFTDTQYF
J gene: TRBJ2-1; clone size: -; D gene: TRBD1; CDR3 length: 17; V gene: TRBV11-2; CDR3 DNA: TGTGCCAGCAGCTTAGTGACCGGGACAGGGGCCTACAATGAGCAGTTCTTC; CDR3 protein: CASSLVTGTGAYNEQFF
J gene: TRBJ1-4; clone size: -; D gene: -; CDR3 length: 14; V gene: TRBV30; CDR3 DNA: TGTGCCTGGAGTGTGGGGGGCGTAAGTGAAAAACTGTTTTTT; CDR3 protein: CAWSVGGVSEKLFF
J gene: TRBJ2-7; clone size: -; D gene: -; CDR3 length: 16; V gene: TRBV7-9; CDR3 DNA: TGTGCCAGCAGCTACCCGGAGAGGGCGAACGGATACGAGCAGTACTTC; CDR3 protein: CASSYPERANGYEQYF
J gene: TRBJ2-7; clone size: -; D gene: -; CDR3 length: 16; V gene: TRBV2; CDR3 DNA: TGTGCCAGCAGCCAAAACACGGGAAGTATCTCCTACGAGCAGTACTTC; CDR3 protein: CASSQNTGSISYEQYF
J gene: TRBJ1-5; clone size: -; D gene: -; CDR3 length: 14; V gene: TRBV6-5; CDR3 DNA: TGTGCCAGCAGTTACTCCCTCAGCAATCAGCCCCAGCATTTT; CDR3 protein: CASSYSLSNQPQHF
J gene: TRBJ1-5; clone size: -; D gene: -; CDR3 length: 17; V gene: TRBV21-1; CDR3 DNA: TGTGCCAGCAGCAAAGGAGTAGCAGGGGATGGCAATCAGCCCCAGCATTTT; CDR3 protein: CASSKGVAGDGNQPQHF
J gene: TRBJ2-7; clone size: -; D gene: -; CDR3 length: 14; V gene: TRBV2; CDR3 DNA: TGTGCCAGCAGTGATCTTGTAGCTTGGTACGAGCAGTACTTC; CDR3 protein: CASSDLVAWYEQYF